This entry lists 30 T cell receptor beta chains sequenced from one sample in a study of shared clonotypes between healthy human individuals (dated by TCRdb to the early 2020s). The method was the immunoSEQ multiplex PCR assay. TCRdb mirrors the immuneACCESS table, restricted to in-frame sequences. Some clones are absent from its copies; in checked studies, under half trace to an unresolved V gene, and the reason for the others is unknown. The table for this sample lists about 2.3 million clones; 85% to 95% of them were counted only once. The ten largest clonotypes hold around 0.4% of the sample. Input material: naive CD4+ T cells from PBMCs. Read against the paper, the sample's cell subset or site label means: CD45RA+ positively selected. The origin of the receptors is a man younger than 35 in good health. Some clones in this sample may be carry-over from other donors' samples.

The J gene is TRBJ1-1, the V gene TRBV11-2; TRBD1 is a possible D gene (5 bases). This CDR3 spans 14 amino acids. The germline V gene encodes CDR1 SGHAT and CDR2 FQNNGV. With 1 base removed from V and 3 bases from J, the gap between germline ends came to 9 bases. The CDR3 loop is CASSLAREYTEAFF. Here the CDR3 DNA reads TGTGCCAGCAGCTTAGCCAGGGAGTACACTGAAGCTTTCTTT.

The V gene is TRBV28, the J gene TRBJ1-2, with a possible D match to TRBD1 (5 bases). The V and J ends lost 7 bases and 4 bases respectively, with 13 bases between them. This CDR3 region has 13 residues. Germline V gene sequence: CDR1 MDHEN, CDR2 SYDVKM. The CDR3 is CASTPQGIYGYTF. As DNA, the CDR3 is TGTGCCAGCACTCCCCAGGGTATCTATGGCTACACCTTC.

The V call is TRBV28, the J call TRBJ1-1; no reliable D call. The V gene's germline CDR1 is MDHEN and CDR2 SYDVKM. The CDR3 spans 12 residues. Trimming left V 6 bases short and J 3 bases short, with 8 bases between. In DNA, the CDR3 is TGTGCCAGCAGCCCTCAGGACACTGAAGCTTTCTTT. Protein product: CASSPQDTEAFF.

The chain combines TRBV12-5 with TRBJ2-2, with TRBD2 identical over 13 bases. Germline V lookup: CDR1 LGHNT, CDR2 FRNRAP. The CDR3 extends over 15 amino acids. The junction had 4 bases not matched to a gene; V was cut back by 7 bases and J by 5 bases. The CDR3 nucleotides read TGTGCTAGTGCCGGACTAGCGGGAGATACCGGGGAGCTGTTTTTT. Its protein product is CASAGLAGDTGELFF.

The rearrangement links TRBV19 to TRBJ2-7; 8 bases line up with TRBD1. This CDR3 has 17 amino acids. Germline assignment: CDR1 LNHDA and CDR2 SQIVND (reference sequence). V trimming: 1 base; J trimming: 2 bases; junction bases outside the gene matches: 10. CDR3 amino acids: CASSIGLFGQGTYEQYF. The CDR3, as DNA: TGTGCCAGTAGTATAGGGCTTTTTGGACAGGGCACCTACGAGCAGTACTTC.

The chain is built from TRBV7-9 and TRBJ2-5; D call uncertain. The V and J ends lost 1 base and 1 base respectively, with 10 bases between them. Germline CDR1 reads SEHNR; CDR2 reads FQNEAQ (reference sequence). The CDR3 consists of 15 residues. The CDR3 DNA sequence: TGTGCCAGCAGCTTAGAGATGGACGGCCAAGAGACCCAGTACTTC. It translates to CASSLEMDGQETQYF.

The chain couples TRBV5-4 to TRBJ2-7; 8 nucleotides match TRBD1. The germline V gene has CDR1 SGHNT and CDR2 YYREEE (reference sequence). V trimming: 4 bases; J trimming: 1 base; junction bases outside the gene matches: 7. There are 15 residues in the CDR3. The chain's CDR3 is CASSPTGTGSYEQYF. CDR3 nucleotide sequence: TGTGCCAGCAGCCCTACCGGGACAGGTTCCTACGAGCAGTACTTC.

A single count supports this clone. The rearrangement joins TRBV28 to TRBJ1-3; D might be TRBD1 (5 bases). V lost 7 bases to trimming and J lost 4 bases, with 8 bases between them. Germline lookup yields CDR1 MDHEN and CDR2 SYDVKM. The CDR3 spans 12 residues. CDR3 protein: CASKEGGNTIYF. CDR3 nucleotide sequence: TGTGCCAGCAAAGAGGGGGGAAACACCATATATTTT.

This chain uses TRBV6-1 with TRBJ2-2; 7 bases are a match to TRBD2. Per germline, CDR1 MNHNS and CDR2 SASEGT. J lost 6 bases, V lost 4 bases, and 8 bases had no gene match. The length of the CDR3 is 15 residues. In DNA, the CDR3 is TGTGCCAGCAGTGGTTATCTTACTAGCGCCGGGGAGCTGTTTTTT. It encodes CASSGYLTSAGELFF.

Here the CDR3 reads CASFSRGSYEQYF. The CDR3 nucleotides are TGTGCCAGCTTTTCCAGGGGCTCCTACGAGCAGTACTTC. The gene calls are TRBV6-5 and TRBJ2-7, with a weak D call TRBD1 (6 bases). V lost 8 bases and J 0 bases, leaving 11 bases between the germline ends. Germline V gene data show CDR1 as MNHEY and CDR2 as SVGAGI. The CDR3 is 13 residues long.

The chain couples TRBV4-1 to TRBJ1-2; the D is unclear. CDR1 and CDR2 from the germline V gene are MGHRA and YSYEKL. Trimming left V 8 bases short and J 1 base short, with 14 bases between. The CDR3 sequence is 14 residues long. CDR3 bases: TGCGCCAGCTCCATGGGAGGGATTAACTATGGCTACACCTTC. Translating gives CASSMGGINYGYTF.

CDR3 in DNA: TGTGCCAGTAAGGGGCGTTTAGCCAAAAACATTCAGTACTTC. Its protein is CASKGRLAKNIQYF. The chain employs TRBV28 and TRBJ2-4; TRBD1 might be the D (5 bases). The CDR3 has 14 residues. Germline loops: CDR1 MDHEN, CDR2 SYDVKM. Trimming shortened V by 9 bases and J by 0 bases, and 12 bases separated the two germline ends.

V is TRBV5-4 and J is TRBJ1-2; tentative D call: TRBD1 (5 bases). Per germline, CDR1 SGHNT and CDR2 YYREEE (reference sequence). The length of the CDR3 is 13 residues. V lost 6 bases and J lost 2, with 11 bases in between. The CDR3 spells CASTIWGNYGYTF. The CDR3 DNA reads as TGTGCCAGCACCATTTGGGGGAACTATGGCTACACCTTC.

V and J are TRBV2 and TRBJ2-2; 7 nucleotides line up with TRBD2. Germline V lookup: CDR1 SNHLY, CDR2 FYNNEI. The length of the CDR3 is 13 residues. V lost 5 bases, J lost 6 bases, and 3 bases stayed unmatched. CDR3 bases: TGTGCCAGCAGTCCCGCGGGGGCCGGGGAGCTGTTTTTT. Protein: CASSPAGAGELFF.

This sequence joins TRBV29-1 and TRBJ1-1; D gene uncertain. The CDR3 runs 15 residues. With 4 bases removed from V and 3 bases from J, the gap between germline ends came to 18 bases. CDR1 SQVTM and CDR2 ANQGSEA come from the germline V gene. CDR3 protein: CSVALRLAQDTEAFF. CDR3 nucleotides: TGCAGCGTTGCCCTTCGTTTAGCTCAGGACACTGAAGCTTTCTTT.

The chain couples TRBV4-2 to TRBJ2-7, with 7 bases fitting TRBD1. V trimming: 4 bases; J trimming: 0 bases; junction bases outside the gene matches: 6. CDR1 LGHNA and CDR2 YNFKEQ come from the germline V gene. This CDR3 is built from 15 residues. The CDR3 DNA follows: TGTGCCAGCAGCCCACAGGGGACCCACTCCTACGAGCAGTACTTC. Translation gives CASSPQGTHSYEQYF.

V gene TRBV11-3 combines with J gene TRBJ2-7; D possibly matches TRBD1 or TRBD2 (7 bases each). This CDR3 is built from 14 residues. The germline V and J ends were trimmed by 1 base and 6 bases, with 13 bases remaining between them. Germline loops: CDR1 SGHNT, CDR2 YENEEA. The DNA for the CDR3 is TGTGCCAGCAGCTTAGCTCCAGGGGGGGCCGAGCAGTACTTC. As protein: CASSLAPGGAEQYF.

This clone has more than one count but fewer than ten. The V and J genes are TRBV6-5 and TRBJ1-1, with D tentatively TRBD1 (6 bases). CDR3 length: 12 residues. Germline V lookup: CDR1 MNHEY, CDR2 SVGAGI. The V gene lost 7 bases and the J gene lost 7 bases, with 13 bases spanning the gap. The CDR3: CASIRETGEAFF. The CDR3 DNA is TGTGCCAGCATTAGGGAGACAGGTGAAGCTTTCTTT.

This chain uses TRBV15 with TRBJ1-4, with D uncertain. Between the trimmed V and J ends, which lost 0 bases and 5 bases, there was a span of 10 bases. This CDR3 is built from 15 residues. Germline V gene sequence: CDR1 LNHNV, CDR2 YYDKDF (reference sequence). The CDR3, as DNA: TGTGCCACCAGCAGAGAAGGCGGCCGGAATGAAAAACTGTTTTTT. Its translation is CATSREGGRNEKLFF.

V is TRBV28 and J is TRBJ2-1; 8 nucleotides line up with TRBD2. Germline CDR1 and CDR2: MDHEN and SYDVKM. This CDR3 has 15 residues. Unmatched junction bases numbered 12, after V lost 7 bases and J lost 7 bases. This chain's CDR3 is CASISPGLGRNEQFF. Written as DNA, the CDR3 is TGTGCCAGCATCTCGCCGGGACTAGGGCGAAATGAGCAGTTCTTC.

The CDR3 bases are TGTGCCAGCAGCCCGGGGGTTGAAGCTTTCTTT. Its protein product is CASSPGVEAFF. This chain joins TRBV11-2 and TRBJ1-1; D may be TRBD1 (5 bases). CDR3 length: 11 amino acids. V lost 5 bases and J lost 7, with 8 bases in between. Germline CDR1 reads SGHAT; CDR2 reads FQNNGV.

This sequence joins TRBV5-1 and TRBJ2-1, with TRBD2 identical over 10 bases. The V gene end was trimmed by 1 base and the J gene end by 4 bases; junction bases not matched to a gene: 5. CDR3 length equals 16 residues. The germline gives CDR1 SGHRS, CDR2 YFSETQ. CDR3 residues: CASSLLLAGPYNEQFF. CDR3 DNA sequence: TGCGCCAGCAGCTTGTTACTAGCGGGACCGTACAATGAGCAGTTCTTC.

The chain recombines TRBV5-1 with TRBJ2-1; 8 nucleotides align to TRBD2. The junction had 3 bases not matched to a gene; V was cut back by 7 bases and J by 3 bases. The CDR3 has 13 amino acids. Germline V gene sequence: CDR1 SGHRS, CDR2 YFSETQ. CDR3: CASAGTSYNEQFF. The CDR3 nucleotides read TGCGCCAGCGCCGGGACTAGCTACAATGAGCAGTTCTTC.

The chain combines TRBV28 with TRBJ2-2, with 8 positions matching TRBD1. The CDR3 extends over 13 amino acids. With V trimmed by 6 bases and J by 10 bases, 7 bases remained unmatched. Germline V lookup: CDR1 MDHEN, CDR2 SYDVKM. The CDR3 DNA reads TGTGCCAGCAGCGCAGGGGGCCGAGAGGAGCTGTTTTTT. Its translation: CASSAGGREELFF.

CDR3 in DNA: TGCAGCGTTGAAGGGGCTGCGCGGGAGTCCTACAATGAGCAGTTCTTC. Its translation is CSVEGAARESYNEQFF. The chain combines TRBV29-1 with TRBJ2-1; TRBD2 matches at 7 bases. CDR1 and CDR2 (germline): SQVTM, ANQGSEA. The J segment lost 1 base and the V segment lost 1 base, leaving 7 bases of the junction unmatched. The CDR3 is 16 amino acids.

Comments on this clone: Other DNA sequences in this specimen translate into the identical CDR3. V and J are TRBV5-1 and TRBJ2-7; 8 nucleotides align to TRBD2. Trimming took 2 bases from V and 1 from J; bases not matched to a gene: 2. The CDR3 totals 14 residues. Germline V CDR1 and CDR2: SGHRS, YFSETQ. The CDR3 DNA follows: TGCGCCAGCAGCTTAACTAGCGGTTCCTACGAGCAGTACTTC. Its translation is CASSLTSGSYEQYF.

The gene calls are TRBV15 and TRBJ1-1; maybe TRBD1 (5 bases). V lost 3 bases to trimming and J lost 4 bases, with 12 bases between them. Per the germline V gene, CDR1 is LNHNV and CDR2 is YYDKDF (reference sequence). The CDR3 consists of 14 residues. For the CDR3, the DNA is TGTGCCACCAGCAGTGGGGGGACCCCCACTGAAGCTTTCTTT. It translates to CATSSGGTPTEAFF.

The chain is built from TRBV7-3 and TRBJ2-1; TRBD1 matches 7 bases. Germline-derived CDR1 and CDR2 are SGHTA and FQGTGA. J lost 7 bases, V lost 6 bases, and 6 bases had no gene match. The CDR3 extends over 13 amino acids. CDR3 loop: CASSPNRGNEQFF. The DNA of the CDR3 is TGTGCCAGCAGTCCTAACAGGGGAAATGAGCAGTTCTTC.

The V and J genes are TRBV9 and TRBJ1-2; 8 nucleotides line up with TRBD1. Germline V gene lookup returns CDR1 SGDLS and CDR2 YYNGEE. Germline trimming cut 3 bases from V and 4 bases from J; bases unmatched to any gene: 8. The CDR3 covers 15 residues. The CDR3: CASSAGTGVGYGYTF. CDR3 in DNA: TGTGCCAGCAGCGCCGGGACAGGAGTCGGCTATGGCTACACCTTC.

The V and J genes are TRBV7-9 and TRBJ2-7; unclear D gene. Germline V gene lookup returns CDR1 SEHNR and CDR2 FQNEAQ (reference sequence). Between the trimmed V and J ends, which lost 3 bases and 4 bases, there was a span of 10 bases. This CDR3 spans 13 amino acids. For the CDR3, the DNA is TGTGCCAGCAGCTTCGCTGCGGCGTACGAGCAGTACTTC. Encoded protein: CASSFAAAYEQYF.